This T cell receptor (beta chain) was observed in a study of T-cell reconstitution after alpha-beta-depleted transplantation in children. Trimming left V 4 bases short and J 0 bases short, with 9 bases between. The germline V gene encodes CDR1 DFQATT and CDR2 SNEGSKA (reference sequence). CDR3 length: 13 amino acids. The TCRbeta library was prepared with unique molecular identifiers. TCRdb reprocessed the PCR reads via MiXCR and lists one record per CDR3 protein. Here the sample spans around 960,000 distinct CDR3 sequences, 25% to 30% being singletons. The TCR comes from a boy in the first two years of life who had a stem cell transplant for SCID, so the T cells may come from the graft donor. The chain carries TRBV20-1 and TRBJ1-1; no definite D call. This specimen consisted of PBMCs, mostly from graft donor cells, obtained 360 days after TCRalphabeta/CD19-depleted stem cell transplant. This chain's CDR3 is CSAKLQVNTEAFF. DNA for the CDR3: TGCAGTGCTAAATTACAAGTGAACACTGAAGCTTTCTTT.